This T cell receptor beta chain was obtained from a study of glioma-infiltrating T cells. Findings and limits, study-wide: Tissue-blood divergence was below expectation in non-neoplastic patients, above in gliomas.

The iRepertoire nested amplicon-rescue multiplex PCR amplified TCR alpha and beta CDR3s from RNA. Input was roughly 95-450 ng of tissue mRNA or PBMC total RNA. TCRdb recomputed calls from the multiplex PCR reads with MiXCR, one row per CDR3 protein. The sample consists of tens of thousands of distinct CDR3 sequences, roughly 40% of them appearing once. CDR3 length: 14 residues. V lost 9 bases and J lost 5; bases outside the gene matches: 10. CDR1 MNHEY and CDR2 SVGEGT come from the germline V gene. Many counts were recorded for this clonotype. Its cognate antigen is unknown. The specimen sequenced was glioma tissue, nonneoplastic brain tissue, or PBMCs (not recorded which). The chain links TRBV6-2 or TRBV6-3 to TRBJ1-1; 9 bases line up with TRBD1. The receptor comes from a human donor with low-grade glioma or glioblastoma, undergoing nonglioma brain surgery, or in good health (not recorded which). Here the CDR3 reads CASRDREIVTEAFF. The CDR3 region has the DNA TGTGCCAGTCGGGACAGGGAAATCGTAACTGAAGCTTTCTTT.